Below are 10 T cell receptor beta chains sequenced from a single sample in a study of blood T cell repertoires in COVID-19. Here immunoSEQ multiplex PCR was the method, and the copy in TCRdb shows in-frame clones only, minus some. The table shows around 78,000 clones, with about three quarters occurring only once. Sequencing input: peripheral blood. These receptors all stem from a human donor in a cohort sampled during active COVID-19.

CDR3 protein: CASSQSVAGEQYF. As DNA, the CDR3 is TGTGCCAGCAGCCAATCGGTGGCAGGGGAGCAGTACTTC. The gene calls are TRBV16 and TRBJ2-7; D perhaps matches TRBD1 (5 bases). The V gene lost 0 bases and the J gene lost 7 bases, with 10 bases spanning the gap. Germline lookup yields CDR1 KGHSY and CDR2 FQNENV. The CDR3 is 13 amino acids.

The chain joins TRBV5-1 to TRBJ2-5; no clear D gene. Germline V gene data show CDR1 as SGHRS and CDR2 as YFSETQ. The CDR3 is 14 residues long. V lost 4 bases to trimming and J lost 1 base, with 11 bases between them. CDR3 protein: CASSRTTAQETQYF. CDR3 coding DNA: TGCGCCAGCAGCCGAACTACGGCCCAAGAGACCCAGTACTTC.

Here the CDR3 reads CASSLGRTTVGGYTF. The CDR3 DNA reads TGCGCCAGCAGCTTGGGTCGCACCACTGTTGGTGGCTACACCTTC. The chain recombines TRBV5-1 with TRBJ1-2, with no clear D. The CDR3 contains 15 residues. V lost 0 bases, J lost 7 bases, and 16 bases lay in between. Germline V lookup: CDR1 SGHRS, CDR2 YFSETQ.

This chain connects TRBV7-2 to TRBJ1-5; D uncertain. V was trimmed by 2 bases and J by 3 bases, leaving 5 bases between them. This CDR3 is built from 13 residues. The germline V gene has CDR1 SGHTA and CDR2 FQGNSA. For the CDR3, the DNA is TGTGCCAGCAGCTTACTACTCAATCAGCCCCAGCATTTT. Translation gives CASSLLLNQPQHF.

J is TRBJ2-2 and V is TRBV19, with D perhaps TRBD2 (6 bases). This CDR3 has 17 residues. CDR1 and CDR2 (germline): LNHDA, SQIVND (reference sequence). Trimming stripped 3 bases from V and 2 bases from J, with 16 bases between. The CDR3 loop reads CASSIFFGTQNTGELFF. For the CDR3, the DNA is TGTGCCAGTAGTATTTTTTTCGGGACTCAAAACACCGGGGAGCTGTTTTTT. The variable domain in full, completed from reference TRBV19 and TRBJ2-2, reads DGGITQSPKYLFRKEGQNVTLSCEQNLNHDAMYWYRQDPGQGLRLIYYSQIVNDFQKGDIAEGYSVSREKKESFPLTVTSAQKNPTAFYLCASSIFFGTQNTGELFFGEGSRLTVL.

This clone was observed a few times. V gene TRBV7-9 combines with J gene TRBJ2-2, with 9 bases lining up with TRBD1. In germline, CDR1 is SEHNR, CDR2 FQNEAQ (reference sequence). This CDR3 comprises 16 residues. The ends lost 4 bases at V and 2 bases at J; junction bases unmatched: 5. As DNA, the CDR3 is TGTGCCAGCAGCTACGGGGGACAGGGCAACACCGGGGAGCTGTTTTTT. This translates into CASSYGGQGNTGELFF. Full variable domain (missing parts from reference TRBV7-9 and TRBJ2-2): DTGVSQNPRHKITKRGQNVTFRCDPISEHNRLYWYRQTLGQGPEFLTYFQNEAQLEKSRLLSDRFSAERPKGSFSTLEIQRTEQGDSAMYLCASSYGGQGNTGELFFGEGSRLTVL.

This clone is a singleton in its sample. This chain joins TRBV6-1 and TRBJ1-5; D is undetermined. Germline V lookup: CDR1 MNHNS, CDR2 SASEGT. Trimming took off 0 bases at V and 3 bases at J, with 15 bases between the two ends. CDR3 length: 17 residues. The CDR3 is CASSEARGRVINQPQHF. The CDR3, as DNA: TGTGCCAGCAGTGAAGCGCGGGGAAGGGTCATCAATCAGCCCCAGCATTTT.

CDR3 bases: TGTGCCAGCAGCGCCTACGTAGCTACAGGGGCCAACACTGAAGCTTTCTTT. Encoded protein: CASSAYVATGANTEAFF. This sequence joins TRBV7-3 and TRBJ1-1, with 7 bases lining up with TRBD1. J gave up 2 bases and V 5 bases, and 14 bases lay outside the gene matches. From germline, CDR1 is SGHTA and CDR2 FQGTGA. The CDR3 extends over 17 amino acids.

In DNA form, the CDR3 reads TGTGCCAGCAGCCCGCGCCCGGGACAGGGCTCACCCCTCCACTTT. Translated: CASSPRPGQGSPLHF. V and J are TRBV27 and TRBJ1-6; 9 bases align to TRBD1. The CDR3 has 15 amino acids. Unmatched junction bases numbered 10, after V lost 6 bases and J lost 10 bases. Per the germline V gene, CDR1 is MNHEY and CDR2 is SMNVEV (reference sequence).

The chain carries TRBV7-9 and TRBJ2-3; D is uncertain. This CDR3 comprises 13 residues. V lost 7 bases and J lost 0, with 8 bases in between. Germline V CDR1 and CDR2: SEHNR, FQNEAQ (reference sequence). CDR3 nucleotides: TGTGCCAGCAACTACGGGAGCACAGATACGCAGTATTTT. Protein product: CASNYGSTDTQYF.